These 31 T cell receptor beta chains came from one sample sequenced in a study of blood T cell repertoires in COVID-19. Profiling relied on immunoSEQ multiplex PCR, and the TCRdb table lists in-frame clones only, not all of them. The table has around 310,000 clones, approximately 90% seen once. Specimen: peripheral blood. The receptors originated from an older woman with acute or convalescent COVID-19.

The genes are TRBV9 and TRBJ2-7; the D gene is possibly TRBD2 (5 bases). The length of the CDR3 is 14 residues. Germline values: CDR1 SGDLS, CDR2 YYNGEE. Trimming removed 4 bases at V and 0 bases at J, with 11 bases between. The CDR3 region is CASSSREGSYEQYF. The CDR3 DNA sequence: TGTGCCAGCAGCTCGAGGGAAGGCTCCTACGAGCAGTACTTC.

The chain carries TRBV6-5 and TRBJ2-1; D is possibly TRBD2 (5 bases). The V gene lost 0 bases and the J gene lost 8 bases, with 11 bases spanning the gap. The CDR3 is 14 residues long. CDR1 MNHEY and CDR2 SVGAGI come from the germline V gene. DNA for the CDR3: TGTGCCAGCAGTTACTCATCCGGGGTCCATGAGCAGTTCTTC. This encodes CASSYSSGVHEQFF.

CDR3 DNA: TGCGCCAGCAGCAGCGGGACAGGGGGATCTAGGTTGAGGGAGACCCAGTACTTC. Protein sequence: CASSSGTGGSRLRETQYF. The J gene is TRBJ2-5, the V gene TRBV5-1; TRBD1 matches at 11 bases. The CDR3 runs to 18 residues. V shed 4 bases and J 5 bases; nucleotides not matched to a gene: 16. Looked up from germline, CDR1 is SGHRS and CDR2 is YFSETQ. Supplemented by reference TRBV5-1 and TRBJ2-5, the full variable domain reads KAGVTQTPRYLIKTRGQQVTLSCSPISGHRSVSWYQQTPGQGLQFLFEYFSETQRNKGNFPGRFSGRQFSNSRSEMNVSTLELGDSALYLCASSSGTGGSRLRETQYFGPGTRLLVL.

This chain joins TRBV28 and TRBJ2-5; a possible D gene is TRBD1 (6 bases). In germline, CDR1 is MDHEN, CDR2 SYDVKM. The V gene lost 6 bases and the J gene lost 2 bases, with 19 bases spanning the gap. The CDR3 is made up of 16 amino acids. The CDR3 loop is CASSQTDRPIQETQYF. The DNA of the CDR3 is TGTGCCAGCAGCCAGACAGACAGGCCTATTCAAGAGACCCAGTACTTC.

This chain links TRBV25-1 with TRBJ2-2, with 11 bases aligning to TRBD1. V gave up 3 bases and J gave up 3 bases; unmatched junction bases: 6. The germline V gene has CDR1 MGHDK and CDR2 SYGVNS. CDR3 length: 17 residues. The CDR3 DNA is TGTGCCAGCAGTGATTTGGGACAGGGGGTGGACACCGGGGAGCTGTTTTTT. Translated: CASSDLGQGVDTGELFF.

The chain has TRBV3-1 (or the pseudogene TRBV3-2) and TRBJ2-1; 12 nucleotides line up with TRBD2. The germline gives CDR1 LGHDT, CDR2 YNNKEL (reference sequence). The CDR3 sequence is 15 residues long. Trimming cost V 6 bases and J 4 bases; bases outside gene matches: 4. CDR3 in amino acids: CASRSLAGGYNEQFF. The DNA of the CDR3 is TGTGCCAGCAGATCCCTAGCGGGAGGGTACAATGAGCAGTTCTTC.

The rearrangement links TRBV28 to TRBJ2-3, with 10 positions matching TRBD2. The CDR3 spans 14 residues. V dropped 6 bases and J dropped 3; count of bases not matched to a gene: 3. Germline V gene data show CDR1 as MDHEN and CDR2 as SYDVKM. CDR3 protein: CASRSGRGTDTQYF. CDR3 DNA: TGTGCCAGCAGGAGCGGGAGGGGAACAGATACGCAGTATTTT.

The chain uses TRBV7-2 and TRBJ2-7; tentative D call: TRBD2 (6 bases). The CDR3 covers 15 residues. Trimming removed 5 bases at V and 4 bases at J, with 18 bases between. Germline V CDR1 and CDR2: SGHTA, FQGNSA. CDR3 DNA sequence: TGTGCCAGCAGCCCCACCGGGACGAGCGGGTACGAGCAGTACTTC. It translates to CASSPTGTSGYEQYF.

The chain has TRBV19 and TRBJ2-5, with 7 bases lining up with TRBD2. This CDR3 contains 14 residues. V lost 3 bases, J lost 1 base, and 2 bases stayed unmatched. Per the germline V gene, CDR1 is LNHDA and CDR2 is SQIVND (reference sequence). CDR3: CASSIAGAQETQYF. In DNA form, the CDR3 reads TGTGCCAGTAGTATCGCGGGAGCCCAAGAGACCCAGTACTTC.

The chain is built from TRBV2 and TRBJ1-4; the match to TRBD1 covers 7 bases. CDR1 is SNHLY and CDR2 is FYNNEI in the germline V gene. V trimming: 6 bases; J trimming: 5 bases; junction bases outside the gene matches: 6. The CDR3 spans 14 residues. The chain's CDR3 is CASRPGQRNEKLFF. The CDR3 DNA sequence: TGTGCCAGCAGACCGGGACAGCGCAATGAAAAACTGTTTTTT.

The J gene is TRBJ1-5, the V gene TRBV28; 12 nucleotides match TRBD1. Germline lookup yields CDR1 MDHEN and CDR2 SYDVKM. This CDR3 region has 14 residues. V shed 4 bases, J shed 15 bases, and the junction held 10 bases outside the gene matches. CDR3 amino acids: CASSSGQGAALLHF. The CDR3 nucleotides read TGTGCCAGCAGTTCGGGACAGGGGGCGGCCTTATTGCATTTT. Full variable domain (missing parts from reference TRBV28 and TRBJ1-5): DVKVTQSSRYLVKRTGEKVFLECVQDMDHENMFWYRQDPGLGLRLIYFSYDVKMKEKGDIPEGYSVSREKKERFSLILESASTNQTSMYLCASSSGQGAALLHFGDGTRLSIL.

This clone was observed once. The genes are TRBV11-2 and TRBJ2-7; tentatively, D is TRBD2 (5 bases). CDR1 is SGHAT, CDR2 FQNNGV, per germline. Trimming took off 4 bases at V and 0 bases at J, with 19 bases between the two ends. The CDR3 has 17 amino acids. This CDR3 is CASSSQWRPLYSYEQYF. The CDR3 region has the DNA TGTGCCAGCAGCTCCCAATGGAGGCCGTTATACTCCTACGAGCAGTACTTC.

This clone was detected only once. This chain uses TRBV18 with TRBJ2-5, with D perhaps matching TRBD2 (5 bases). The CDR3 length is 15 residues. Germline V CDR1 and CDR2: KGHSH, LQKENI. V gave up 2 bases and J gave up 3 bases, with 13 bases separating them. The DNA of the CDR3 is TGTGCCAGCTCACCAAGGGTTGAGGGTAAAGAGACCCAGTACTTC. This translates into CASSPRVEGKETQYF.

The CDR3, as DNA: TGTGCCAGCAGCCCCGGAGATGCCGGGGAGCTGTTTTTT. Translated: CASSPGDAGELFF. The genes are TRBV5-4 and TRBJ2-2; D unresolved. V was clipped by 4 bases and J by 6 bases, with 10 bases between them. The CDR3 is made up of 13 amino acids. Germline CDR1 and CDR2: SGHNT and YYREEE (reference sequence).

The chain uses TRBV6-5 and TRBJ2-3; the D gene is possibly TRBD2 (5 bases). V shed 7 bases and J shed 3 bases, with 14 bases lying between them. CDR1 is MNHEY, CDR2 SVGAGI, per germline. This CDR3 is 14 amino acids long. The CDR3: CASTSGTKTDTQYF. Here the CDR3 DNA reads TGTGCCAGCACCTCGGGAACCAAGACAGATACGCAGTATTTT.

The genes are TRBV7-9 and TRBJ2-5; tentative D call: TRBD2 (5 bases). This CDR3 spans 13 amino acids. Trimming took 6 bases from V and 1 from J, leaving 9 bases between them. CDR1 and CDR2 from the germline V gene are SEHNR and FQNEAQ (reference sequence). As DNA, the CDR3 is TGTGCCAGCAGACCGGGGATCCAAGAGACCCAGTACTTC. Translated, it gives CASRPGIQETQYF.

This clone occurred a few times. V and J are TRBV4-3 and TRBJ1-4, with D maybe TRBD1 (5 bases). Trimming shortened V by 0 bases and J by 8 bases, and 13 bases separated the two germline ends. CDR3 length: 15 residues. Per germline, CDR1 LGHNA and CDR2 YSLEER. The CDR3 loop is CASSQEVGSGEKLFF. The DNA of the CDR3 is TGCGCCAGCAGCCAAGAAGTGGGGTCAGGGGAAAAACTGTTTTTT.

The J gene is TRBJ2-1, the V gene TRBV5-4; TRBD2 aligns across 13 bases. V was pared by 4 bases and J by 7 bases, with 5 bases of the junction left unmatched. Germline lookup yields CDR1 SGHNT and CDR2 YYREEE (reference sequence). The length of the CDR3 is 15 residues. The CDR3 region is CASSLEGLAGNEQFF. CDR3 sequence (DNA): TGTGCCAGCAGCCTGGAGGGACTAGCGGGGAATGAGCAGTTCTTC.

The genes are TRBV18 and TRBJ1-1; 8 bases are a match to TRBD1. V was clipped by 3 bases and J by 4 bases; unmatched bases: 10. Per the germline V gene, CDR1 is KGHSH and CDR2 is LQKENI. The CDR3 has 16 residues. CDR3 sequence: CASSPGTGLRGTEAFF. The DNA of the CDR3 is TGTGCCAGCTCACCGGGGACAGGCCTACGGGGCACTGAAGCTTTCTTT.

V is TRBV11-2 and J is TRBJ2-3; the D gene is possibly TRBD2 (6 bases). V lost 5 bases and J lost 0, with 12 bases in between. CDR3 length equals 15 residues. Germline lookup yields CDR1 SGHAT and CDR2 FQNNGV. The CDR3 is CASSLLGGSTDTQYF. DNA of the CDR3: TGTGCCAGCAGCCTGCTGGGGGGAAGCACAGATACGCAGTATTTT.

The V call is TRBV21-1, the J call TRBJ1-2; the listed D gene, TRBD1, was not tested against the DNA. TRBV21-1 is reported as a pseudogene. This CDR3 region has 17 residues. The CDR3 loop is CASSSTDKRQGFYGYTF. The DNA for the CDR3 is TGTGCCAGCAGCAGTACCGATAAGAGACAGGGGTTCTATGGCTACACCTTC.

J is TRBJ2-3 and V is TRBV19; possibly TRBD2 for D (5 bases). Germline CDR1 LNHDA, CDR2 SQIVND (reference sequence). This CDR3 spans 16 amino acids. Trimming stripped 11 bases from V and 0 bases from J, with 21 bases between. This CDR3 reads CASCRGSNPSTDTQYF. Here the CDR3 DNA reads TGTGCCTCATGCCGGGGTTCCAATCCTAGCACAGATACGCAGTATTTT.

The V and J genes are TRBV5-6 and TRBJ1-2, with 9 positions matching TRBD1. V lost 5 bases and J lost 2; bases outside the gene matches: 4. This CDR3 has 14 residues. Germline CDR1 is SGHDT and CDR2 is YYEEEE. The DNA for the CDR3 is TGTGCCAGCAGACAGGGGGCCTGGAACTATGGCTACACCTTC. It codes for CASRQGAWNYGYTF.

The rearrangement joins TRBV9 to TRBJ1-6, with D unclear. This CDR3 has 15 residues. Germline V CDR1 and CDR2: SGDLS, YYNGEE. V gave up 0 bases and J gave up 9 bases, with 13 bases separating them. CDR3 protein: CASSVAGGNSSPLHF. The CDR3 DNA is TGTGCCAGCAGCGTAGCCGGAGGGAATAGTTCACCCCTCCACTTT.

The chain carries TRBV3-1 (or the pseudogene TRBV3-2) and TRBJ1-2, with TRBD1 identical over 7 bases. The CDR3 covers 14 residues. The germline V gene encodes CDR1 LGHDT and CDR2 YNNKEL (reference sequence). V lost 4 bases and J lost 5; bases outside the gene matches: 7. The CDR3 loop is CASSLGGTEYGYTF. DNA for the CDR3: TGTGCCAGCAGCCTAGGGGGGACAGAGTATGGCTACACCTTC.

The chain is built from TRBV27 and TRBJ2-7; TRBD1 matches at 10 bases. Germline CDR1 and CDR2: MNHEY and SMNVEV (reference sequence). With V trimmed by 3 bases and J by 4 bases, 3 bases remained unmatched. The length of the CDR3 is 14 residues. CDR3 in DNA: TGTGCCAGCAGTTTGACAGGGGGCCCTTACGAGCAGTACTTC. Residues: CASSLTGGPYEQYF.

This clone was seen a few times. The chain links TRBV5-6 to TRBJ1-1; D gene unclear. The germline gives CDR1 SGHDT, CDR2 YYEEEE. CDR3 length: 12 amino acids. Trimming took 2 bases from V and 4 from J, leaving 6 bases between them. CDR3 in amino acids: CASSFSSTEAFF. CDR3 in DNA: TGTGCCAGCAGCTTCTCGAGCACTGAAGCTTTCTTT.

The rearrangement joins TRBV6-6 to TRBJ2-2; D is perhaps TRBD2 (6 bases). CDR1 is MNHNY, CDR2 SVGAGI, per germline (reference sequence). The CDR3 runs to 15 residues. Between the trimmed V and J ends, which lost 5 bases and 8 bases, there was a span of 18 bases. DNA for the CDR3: TGTGCCAGCAGTACGCAGGGACTTCGAGAGGGGGAGCTGTTTTTT. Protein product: CASSTQGLREGELFF.

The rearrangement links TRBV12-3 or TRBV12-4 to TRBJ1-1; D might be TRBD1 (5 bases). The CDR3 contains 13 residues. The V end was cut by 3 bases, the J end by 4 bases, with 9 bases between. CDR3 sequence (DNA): TGTGCCAGCAGTTTCACCGGGGGCACTGAAGCTTTCTTT. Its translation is CASSFTGGTEAFF.

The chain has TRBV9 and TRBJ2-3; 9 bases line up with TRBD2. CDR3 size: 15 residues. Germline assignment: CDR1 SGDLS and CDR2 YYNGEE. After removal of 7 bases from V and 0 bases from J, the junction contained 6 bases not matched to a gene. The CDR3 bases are TGTGCCAGCGGTAGACTAGCGGCGAGCACAGATACGCAGTATTTT. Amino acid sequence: CASGRLAASTDTQYF.

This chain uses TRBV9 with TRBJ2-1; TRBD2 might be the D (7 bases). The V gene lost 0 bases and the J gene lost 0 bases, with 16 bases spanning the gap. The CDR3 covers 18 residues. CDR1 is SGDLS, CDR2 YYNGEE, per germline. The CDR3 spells CASSVESAGASSYNEQFF. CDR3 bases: TGTGCCAGCAGCGTAGAGTCGGCGGGGGCGTCCTCCTACAATGAGCAGTTCTTC. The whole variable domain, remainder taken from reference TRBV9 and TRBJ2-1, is DSGVTQTPKHLITATGQRVTLRCSPRSGDLSVYWYQQSLDQGLQFLIQYYNGEERAKGNILERFSAQQFPDLHSELNLSSLELGDSALYFCASSVESAGASSYNEQFFGPGTRLTVL.